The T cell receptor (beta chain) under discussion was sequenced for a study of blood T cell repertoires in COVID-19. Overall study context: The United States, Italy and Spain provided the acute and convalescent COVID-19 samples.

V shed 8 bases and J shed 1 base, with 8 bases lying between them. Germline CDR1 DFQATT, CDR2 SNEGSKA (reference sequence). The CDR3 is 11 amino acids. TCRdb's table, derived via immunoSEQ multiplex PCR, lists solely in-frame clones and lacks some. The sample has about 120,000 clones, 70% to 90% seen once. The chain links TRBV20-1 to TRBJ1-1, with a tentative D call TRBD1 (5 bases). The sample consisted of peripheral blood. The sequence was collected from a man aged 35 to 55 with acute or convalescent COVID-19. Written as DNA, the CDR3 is TGCAGTTCCAGGGAGAACACTGAAGCTTTCTTT. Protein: CSSRENTEAFF.